The T cell receptor (beta chain) described here comes from a study of T cell repertoires in cytomegalovirus infection. Looking at the study overall: Based on public TCR beta signatures, there were indications of CMV infection and of a matching HLA type.

Using its own MiXCR run on the reads, TCRdb lists one record per CDR3 protein. The sample yields around 300,000 distinct CDR3 sequences, roughly a fifth seen once. A word on this clonotype: Its antigen is currently unknown.

The V end lost 5 bases, the J end lost 1 base, and 11 bases lay between the germline ends. The CDR3 runs 14 residues. CDR1 is LNHDA, CDR2 SQIVND, per germline (reference sequence). The sequenced sample was cultured PBMCs, obtained from culture after CMV antigen stimulation. This chain links TRBV19 with TRBJ1-1; TRBD1 might be the D (5 bases). This sequence was found in a human donor in good health (CMV status not recorded). Some clones in this sample may be carry-over from other donors' samples. The chain's CDR3 is CASSARQGNTEAFF. The CDR3 DNA follows: TGTGCCAGTAGTGCCCGCCAGGGGAACACTGAAGCTTTCTTT.